This T cell receptor (beta chain) originates from a study of CD8+CD57+ T cells in acquired aplastic anemia. General study results and limits: Between the patient and control groups, CD8+ Simpson's diversity did not differ significantly.

About this clonotype: Its target is not known.

Individuals selected for sequencing had exhibited CD8+CD57+ cell expansion on flow cytometry. Investigators profiled TCR beta VDJ and CDR3 from genomic DNA template. TCRdb processed the reads anew with MiXCR; each CDR3 protein has one entry. The sample includes approximately 170,000 distinct CDR3 sequences, around half of them seen just once. Germline CDR1 SNHLY, CDR2 FYNNEI. This CDR3 is built from 14 residues. V lost 8 bases to trimming and J lost 6 bases; unmatched junction nucleotides: 9. The rearrangement uses TRBV2 and TRBJ1-2; 10 positions agree with TRBD1. This clonotype was sampled from a human donor with aplastic anemia. The sequenced sample was sorted CD4+, CD8+, or CD8+CD57+ T cells (not recorded which) from PBMCs. The CDR3 protein is CASVRGQGYNGYTF. Here the CDR3 DNA reads TGTGCCAGCGTCAGGGGACAGGGGTACAATGGCTACACCTTC.